This TCR beta chain stems from a study of blood T cell repertoires in COVID-19 (dated by TCRdb to 2018 to 2021). About the study as a whole: The collaborator samples originated in the United States, Italy and Spain and spanned the acute and convalescent phases of COVID-19. The material from the prospective study consisted of cDNA or gDNA derived from T cells, B-cell-depleted T cells, or PBMCs. The dataset comprised deeply sampled blood TCRbeta repertoires from subjects exposed to, actively infected with, or recovered from COVID-19. A freely available public database, intended as a resource for researchers studying the immune response to SARS-CoV-2, is where the repertoires were released. The samples were drawn from the first 160 participants of the ongoing ImmuneRACE study and from more than 1,000 subjects provided by 6 global collaborators. Nearly every sample came with metadata listing a de-identified subject ID, COVID-19 status, age in years and sex. HLA class I and class II types, where available, came from metadata supplied by the sample provider rather than from assay-based typing.

The collaborating institutions used their own protocols to collect whole blood in K2EDTA tubes. For TCRbeta analysis, collaborators shipped samples as frozen whole blood, isolated PBMCs, or DNA extracted from either of those sample types. TCRbeta CDR3 regions were amplified from genomic DNA using the immunoSEQ Assay, a bias-controlled multiplex PCR. The paper's data handling went like this. The number of nucleated cells in each sample was estimated from the amplification of reference gene primers within the assay. To quantify the absolute abundance of each unique TCRbeta CDR3 rearrangement, sequence reads were collapsed and filtered. For each sample, productive Simpson clonality was calculated as the square root of Simpson's diversity index over productive rearrangements. Here the immuneACCESS table is served through TCRdb, limited to in-frame sequences with V and J called. Missing clones are a known gap in these copies; in checked studies unresolved V genes cover under half, and the rest lacks a known reason. V and J calls plus clone size are reproduced from that table; the DNA served to infer D and trimming. Here the sample has 140,000 to 150,000 clones; approximately 89% occur a single time. About 1.7% of the sample lies in the top ten.

Trimming removed 8 bases from V and 3 bases from J; the gene matches leave 7 bases unexplained. From the germline V gene (reference sequence), CDR1 is LGHDT and CDR2 is YNNKEL. The CDR3 holds 14 amino acids from the cysteine to the phenylalanine. The retained sequence is limited to the CDR3, 42 bases, with the frame set at the first base. General conclusions and limits of the study: How much clinical and demographic metadata was included differed by source and by participant, and the metadata was provided uncurated.

Worth noting for this clone: Its antigen remains undetermined. It has no much larger one-base neighbor in the sample; base qualities were not kept.

The receptor was derived from a woman in her fifties or sixties with acute or convalescent COVID-19. The V and J genes are TRBV3-1 (or the pseudogene TRBV3-2) and TRBJ2-7, with TRBD2 identical over 10 junction bases. Sequencing input: peripheral blood. The nucleotide sequence is TGTGCCAGCTCCCTAGCGGGAGCGGACTACGAGCAGTACTTC. This codes for CASSLAGADYEQYF.